These T cell receptor beta chains were read from a single sample in a study of sequential checkpoint blockade in melanoma. Data came from immunoSEQ multiplex PCR; TCRdb stores just in-frame clones and leaves some out. This sample has about 5,000 clones, with 25% to 30% found just once. Sequences were derived from tumor tissue (inferred from file names), sampled from a patient given nivolumab and ipilimumab in sequence. The receptors were sampled from a human donor with melanoma. CDR3s leave out the opening cysteine and the closing phenylalanine or tryptophan. The D gene is left open where the match is weak.

v_call d_call cdr3_aa
TRBV5-1 TRBD1 ASSPGQGAYNEQF
TRBV18 NA ASSPGPNYEQY
TRBV11-3 NA ASSGVGLGTDTQY
TRBV5-1 NA ASSFAGASSTDTQY
TRBV9 NA ASSVASDGTLAGELF
TRBV5-1 TRBD2 ASSLQLAGGFGSGETQY
TRBV5-1 TRBD2 ASSLEAGLFTGELF
TRBV28 TRBD2 ASSLAEAGGTRNEQF
TRBV6-8 TRBD2 ASRPSGLAGYEQY
TRBV28 TRBD2 ASSKLAPYYNEQF
TRBV18 TRBD1 ASSRDRGAEAF
TRBV19 NA ASAAANTGELF
TRBV19 NA ASSNRAPSSGANVLT
TRBV11-3 TRBD2 ASSLGGGRIDTQY
TRBV7-1 NA ASSLDSLSGANVLT
TRBV1 NA ASSSGQEVNQPQH
TRBV11-3 NA ASSLVVSQETQY
TRBV5-1 TRBD1 ASSFTQGVTGELF
TRBV30 TRBD2 AWSVGPGLAAYNEQF
TRBV5-1 NA ASSNTPGTSYEQY
TRBV11-3 TRBD2 ASRQGLAGYEQY
TRBV5-1 TRBD2 ASSRLTSGISTGELF
TRBV28 NA ASTSEGGPGNTIY
TRBV7-6 TRBD2 ASSLAGGPYEQF
TRBV5-1 TRBD1 ASSLDWDRGLNTGELF
TRBV5-1 TRBD1 ASSLGVQGFGNTIY
TRBV15 TRBD1 ATSRGRDRGFEQY
TRBV18 NA ASSPWFGRGGETNEKLF
TRBV4-1 NA ASSRSDSNTGELF
TRBV9 TRBD1 ASSPRTGVYTEAF
TRBV28 TRBD2 ASSPLAGGPSNEQF